This T cell receptor beta chain was identified in a study of shared clonotypes between healthy human individuals. Regarding the study as a whole: The study sampled only blood, and tissue repertoires likely differ.

Every immunoSEQ plate was one replicate of a subset's evenly spread DNA. Profiling relied on immunoSEQ multiplex PCR, and the TCRdb table lists in-frame clones only, not all of them. The table records hundreds of thousands of clones, about 76% of them present only once. With 6 bases clipped from V and 5 bases from J, the junction kept 9 bases outside the gene matches. The CDR3 has 16 amino acids. Germline CDR1 SNHLY, CDR2 FYNNEI. To note about this clone: Its target is not known.

Sequencing was performed on PBMCs. J is TRBJ2-5 and V is TRBV2; 13 positions match TRBD2. This TCR came from a woman between 35 and 50 years old in good health. Some clones in this sample may be carry-over from other donors' samples. The CDR3 DNA sequence: TGTGCCAGCAGCCCCGGACTAGCGGGAGTTGGGGAGACCCAGTACTTC. Protein: CASSPGLAGVGETQYF.